The clone carrying this T cell receptor beta chain was recorded once. The antigen is not known. The data derive from a study of cytomegalovirus exposure and HLA in healthy donors. Study-wide findings and caveats: The authors enumerated under 200 TCR beta chains as linked to cytomegalovirus. Some highly shared sequence variants likely arose as a pipeline artifact. A later analysis linked a missense variant in DCLRE1C to the trimming of TCR beta V and J genes.

The PCR ran on 60 Vbeta and 13 Jbeta primers. Some clones are missing from TCRdb's copy, which holds only in-frame ones; the method was immunoSEQ multiplex PCR. The table shows 100,000 to 150,000 clones, with 65% to 80% occurring only once. The CDR3 extends over 15 amino acids. CDR1 and CDR2 (germline): SGHRS, YFSETQ. With V trimmed by 4 bases and J by 8 bases, 8 bases remained unmatched. The source material was PBMCs. The chain couples TRBV5-1 to TRBJ2-1; 11 bases agree with TRBD2. The TCR was taken from a male donor in good health and CMV-seropositive. CDR3 nucleotide sequence: TGCGCCAGCAGCCTAGGGACTAGCGGAGGGGATGAGCAGTTCTTC. Translation: CASSLGTSGGDEQFF.